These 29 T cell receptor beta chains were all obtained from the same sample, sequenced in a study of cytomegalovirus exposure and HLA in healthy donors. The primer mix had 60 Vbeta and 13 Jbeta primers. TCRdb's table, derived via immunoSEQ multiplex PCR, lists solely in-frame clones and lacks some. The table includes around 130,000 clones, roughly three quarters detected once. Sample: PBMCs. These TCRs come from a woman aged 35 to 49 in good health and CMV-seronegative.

In nucleotides, the CDR3 is TGTGCCAGTAGTATAGGGAGGGCAGAAGAGCAGTTCTTC. Translating it yields CASSIGRAEEQFF. This chain uses TRBV19 with TRBJ2-1; D may be TRBD2 (6 bases). V was trimmed by 1 base and J by 10 bases, leaving 11 bases between them. Looked up from germline, CDR1 is LNHDA and CDR2 is SQIVND (reference sequence). The CDR3 is made up of 13 amino acids. Using reference TRBV19 and TRBJ2-1 for the parts outside the CDR3, the full variable domain is DGGITQSPKYLFRKEGQNVTLSCEQNLNHDAMYWYRQDPGQGLRLIYYSQIVNDFQKGDIAEGYSVSREKKESFPLTVTSAQKNPTAFYLCASSIGRAEEQFFGPGTRLTVL.

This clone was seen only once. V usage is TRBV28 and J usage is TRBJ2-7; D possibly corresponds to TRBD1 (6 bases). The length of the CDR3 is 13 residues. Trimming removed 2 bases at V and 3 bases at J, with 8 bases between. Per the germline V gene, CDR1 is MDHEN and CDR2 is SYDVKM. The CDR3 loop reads CASSLGGDYEQYF. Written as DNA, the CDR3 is TGTGCCAGCAGTTTAGGGGGCGACTACGAGCAGTACTTC.

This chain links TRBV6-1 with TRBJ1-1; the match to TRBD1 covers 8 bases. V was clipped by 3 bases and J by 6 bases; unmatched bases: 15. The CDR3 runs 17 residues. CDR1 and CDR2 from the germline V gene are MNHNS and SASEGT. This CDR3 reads CASSDRRHGQGVPEAFF. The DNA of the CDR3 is TGTGCCAGCAGTGACCGCCGCCACGGACAGGGAGTCCCTGAAGCTTTCTTT.

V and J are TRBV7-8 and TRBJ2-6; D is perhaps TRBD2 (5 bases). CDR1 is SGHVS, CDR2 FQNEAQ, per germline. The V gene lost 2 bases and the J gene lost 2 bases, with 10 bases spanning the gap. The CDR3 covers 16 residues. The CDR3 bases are TGTGCCAGCAGCTTATCGTCCGGGACTGGGGCCAACGTCCTGACTTTC. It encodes CASSLSSGTGANVLTF. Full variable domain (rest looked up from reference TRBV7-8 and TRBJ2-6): GAGVSQSPRYKVAKRGQDVALRCDPISGHVSLFWYQQALGQGPEFLTYFQNEAQLDKSGLPSDRFFAERPEGSVSTLKIQRTQQEDSAVYLCASSLSSGTGANVLTFGAGSRLTVL.

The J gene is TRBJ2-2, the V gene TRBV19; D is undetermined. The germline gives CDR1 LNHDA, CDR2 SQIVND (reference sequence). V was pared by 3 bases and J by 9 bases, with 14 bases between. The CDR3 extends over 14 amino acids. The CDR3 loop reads CASSIEASPRELFF. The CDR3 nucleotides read TGTGCCAGTAGTATTGAGGCCTCTCCCCGGGAGCTGTTTTTT.

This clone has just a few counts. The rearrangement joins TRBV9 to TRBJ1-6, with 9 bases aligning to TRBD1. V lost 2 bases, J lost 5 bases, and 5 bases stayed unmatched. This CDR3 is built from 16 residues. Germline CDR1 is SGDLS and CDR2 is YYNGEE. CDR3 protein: CASSVHGTGNNSPLHF. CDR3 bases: TGTGCCAGCAGCGTTCATGGGACAGGGAATAATTCACCCCTCCACTTT.

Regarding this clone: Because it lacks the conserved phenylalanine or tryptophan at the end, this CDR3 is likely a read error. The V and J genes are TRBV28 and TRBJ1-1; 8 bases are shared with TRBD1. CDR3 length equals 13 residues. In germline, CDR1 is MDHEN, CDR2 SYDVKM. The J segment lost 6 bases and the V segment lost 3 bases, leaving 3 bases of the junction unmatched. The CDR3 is CASSLDRDSEAFV. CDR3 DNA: TGTGCCAGCAGTTTGGACAGGGATTCTGAAGCTTTCGTT.

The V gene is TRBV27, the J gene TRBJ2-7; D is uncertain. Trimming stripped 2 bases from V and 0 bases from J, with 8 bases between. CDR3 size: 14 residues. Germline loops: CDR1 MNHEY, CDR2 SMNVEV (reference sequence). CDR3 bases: TGTGCCAGCAGTTTACAGGTCCCCTCCTACGAGCAGTACTTC. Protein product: CASSLQVPSYEQYF.

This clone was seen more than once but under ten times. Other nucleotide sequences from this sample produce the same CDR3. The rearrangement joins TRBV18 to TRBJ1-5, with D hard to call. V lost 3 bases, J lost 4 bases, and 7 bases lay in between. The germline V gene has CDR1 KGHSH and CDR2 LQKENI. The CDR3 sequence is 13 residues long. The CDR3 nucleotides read TGTGCCAGCTCACCCGAGGGTAATCAGCCCCAGCATTTT. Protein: CASSPEGNQPQHF.

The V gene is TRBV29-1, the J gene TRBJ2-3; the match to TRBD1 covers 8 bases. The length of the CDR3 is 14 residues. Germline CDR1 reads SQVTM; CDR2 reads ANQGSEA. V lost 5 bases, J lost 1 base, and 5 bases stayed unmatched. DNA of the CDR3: TGCAGCGTTAGTCGGGGACAGGGCACAGATACGCAGTATTTT. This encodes CSVSRGQGTDTQYF.

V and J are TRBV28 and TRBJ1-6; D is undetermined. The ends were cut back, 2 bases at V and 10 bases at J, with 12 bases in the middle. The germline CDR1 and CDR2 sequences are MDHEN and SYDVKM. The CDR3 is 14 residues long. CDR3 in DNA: TGTGCCAGCAGTTTAGGGTCGGGTGGATCACCCCTCCACTTT. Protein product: CASSLGSGGSPLHF.

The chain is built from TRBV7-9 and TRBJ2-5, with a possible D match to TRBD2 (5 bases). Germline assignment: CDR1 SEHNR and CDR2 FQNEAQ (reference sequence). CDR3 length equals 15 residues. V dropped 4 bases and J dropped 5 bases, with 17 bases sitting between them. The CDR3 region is CASSSDGSGGETQYF. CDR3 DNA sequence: TGTGCCAGCAGCTCTGATGGATCTGGCGGGGAGACCCAGTACTTC.

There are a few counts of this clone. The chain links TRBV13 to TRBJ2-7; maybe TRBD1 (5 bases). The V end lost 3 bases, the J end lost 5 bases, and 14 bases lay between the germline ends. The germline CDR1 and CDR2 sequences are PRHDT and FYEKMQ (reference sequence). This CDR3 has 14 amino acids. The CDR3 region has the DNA TGTGCCAGCAGCTTGCCAGGGAAGTCCCACGAGCAGTACTTC. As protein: CASSLPGKSHEQYF. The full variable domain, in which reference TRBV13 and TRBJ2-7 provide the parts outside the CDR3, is AAGVIQSPRHLIKEKRETATLKCYPIPRHDTVYWYQQGPGQDPQFLISFYEKMQSDKGSIPDRFSAQQFSDYHSELNMSSLELGDSALYFCASSLPGKSHEQYFGPGTRLTVT.

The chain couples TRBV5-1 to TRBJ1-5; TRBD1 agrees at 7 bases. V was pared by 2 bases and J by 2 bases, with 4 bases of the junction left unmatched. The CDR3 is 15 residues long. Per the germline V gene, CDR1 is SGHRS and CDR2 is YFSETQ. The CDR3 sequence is CASSFTGEGNQPQHF. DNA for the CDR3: TGCGCCAGCAGCTTTACAGGGGAAGGCAATCAGCCCCAGCATTTT.

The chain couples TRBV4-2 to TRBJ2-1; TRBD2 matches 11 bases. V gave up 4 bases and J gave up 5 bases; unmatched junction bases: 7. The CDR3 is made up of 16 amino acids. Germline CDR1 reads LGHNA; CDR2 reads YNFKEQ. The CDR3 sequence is CASSPRGGLADNEQFF. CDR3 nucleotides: TGTGCCAGCAGCCCGCGAGGGGGACTAGCGGACAATGAGCAGTTCTTC.

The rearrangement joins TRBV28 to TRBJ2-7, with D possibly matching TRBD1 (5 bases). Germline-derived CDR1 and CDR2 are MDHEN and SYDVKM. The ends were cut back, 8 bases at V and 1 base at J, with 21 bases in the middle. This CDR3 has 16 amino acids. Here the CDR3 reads CASQGPPELSSYEQYF. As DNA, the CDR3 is TGTGCCAGCCAGGGTCCTCCGGAACTATCATCCTACGAGCAGTACTTC.

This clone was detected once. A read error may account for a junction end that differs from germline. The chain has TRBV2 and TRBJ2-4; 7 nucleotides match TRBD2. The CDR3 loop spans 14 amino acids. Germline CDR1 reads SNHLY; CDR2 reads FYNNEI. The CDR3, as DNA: TGTGCCAGCAGGGGGGGGATAGCCAAAAACAGTCAGTACTTC. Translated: CASRGGIAKNSQYF.

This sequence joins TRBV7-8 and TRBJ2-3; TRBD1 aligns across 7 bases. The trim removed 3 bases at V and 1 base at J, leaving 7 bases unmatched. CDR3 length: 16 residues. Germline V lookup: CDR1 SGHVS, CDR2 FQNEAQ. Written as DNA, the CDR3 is TGTGCCAGCAGCTTGGGACAGACCACGCGCACAGATACGCAGTATTTT. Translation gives CASSLGQTTRTDTQYF.

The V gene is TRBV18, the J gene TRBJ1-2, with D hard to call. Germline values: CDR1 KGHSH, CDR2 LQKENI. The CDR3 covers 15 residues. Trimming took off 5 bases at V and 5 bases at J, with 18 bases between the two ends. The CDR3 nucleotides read TGTGCCAGCTCAGACCAAGGGAGGGCGGGATATGGCTACACCTTC. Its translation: CASSDQGRAGYGYTF. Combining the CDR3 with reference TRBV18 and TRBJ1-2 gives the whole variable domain NAGVMQNPRHLVRRRGQEARLRCSPMKGHSHVYWYRQLPEEGLKFMVYLQKENIIDESGMPKERFSAEFPKEGPSILRIQQVVRGDSAAYFCASSDQGRAGYGYTFGSGTRLTVV.

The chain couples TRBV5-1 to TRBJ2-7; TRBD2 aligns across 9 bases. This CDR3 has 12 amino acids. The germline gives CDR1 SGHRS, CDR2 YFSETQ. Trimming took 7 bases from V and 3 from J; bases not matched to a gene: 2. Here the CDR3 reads CASSSGNYEQYF. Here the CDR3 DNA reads TGCGCCAGCTCTAGCGGGAACTACGAGCAGTACTTC.

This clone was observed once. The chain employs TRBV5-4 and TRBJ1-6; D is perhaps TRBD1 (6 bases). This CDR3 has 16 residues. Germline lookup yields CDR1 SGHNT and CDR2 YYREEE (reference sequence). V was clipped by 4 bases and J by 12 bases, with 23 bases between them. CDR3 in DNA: TGTGCCAGCAGCACCCGTGGTCAGGGGTTTGACTTACCCCTCCACTTT. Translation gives CASSTRGQGFDLPLHF.

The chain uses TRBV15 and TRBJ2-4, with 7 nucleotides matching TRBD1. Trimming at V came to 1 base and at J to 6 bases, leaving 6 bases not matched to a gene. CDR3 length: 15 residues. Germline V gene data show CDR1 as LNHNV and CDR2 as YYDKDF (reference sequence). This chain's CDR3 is CATSRAGTERNIQYF. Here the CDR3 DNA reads TGTGCCACCAGCAGAGCCGGGACAGAGAGAAACATTCAGTACTTC.

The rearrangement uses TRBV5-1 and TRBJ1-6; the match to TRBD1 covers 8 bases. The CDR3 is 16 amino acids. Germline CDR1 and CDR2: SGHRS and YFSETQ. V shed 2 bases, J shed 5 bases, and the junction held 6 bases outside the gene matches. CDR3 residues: CASSFKTGGDNSPLHF. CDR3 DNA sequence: TGCGCCAGCAGCTTCAAAACAGGGGGGGATAATTCACCCCTCCACTTT.

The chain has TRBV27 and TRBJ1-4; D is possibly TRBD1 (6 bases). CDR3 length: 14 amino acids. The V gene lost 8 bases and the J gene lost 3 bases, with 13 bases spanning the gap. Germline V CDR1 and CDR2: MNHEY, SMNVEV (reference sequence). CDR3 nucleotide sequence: TGTGCCAGCTCCATTCGGACAGCTAATGAAAAACTGTTTTTT. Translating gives CASSIRTANEKLFF.

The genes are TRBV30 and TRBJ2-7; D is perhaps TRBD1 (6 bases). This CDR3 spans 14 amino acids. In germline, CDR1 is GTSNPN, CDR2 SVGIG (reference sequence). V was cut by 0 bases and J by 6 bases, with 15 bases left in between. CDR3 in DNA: TGTGCCTGGAGTGTGACAGGCGGTTCAGGCGAGCAGTACTTC. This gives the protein CAWSVTGGSGEQYF.

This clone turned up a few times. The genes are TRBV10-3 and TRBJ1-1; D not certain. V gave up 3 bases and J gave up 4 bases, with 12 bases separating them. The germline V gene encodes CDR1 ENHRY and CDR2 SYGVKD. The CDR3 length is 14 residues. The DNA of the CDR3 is TGTGCCATCAGTGAAAGCACGGCAGGCACTGAAGCTTTCTTT. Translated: CAISESTAGTEAFF.

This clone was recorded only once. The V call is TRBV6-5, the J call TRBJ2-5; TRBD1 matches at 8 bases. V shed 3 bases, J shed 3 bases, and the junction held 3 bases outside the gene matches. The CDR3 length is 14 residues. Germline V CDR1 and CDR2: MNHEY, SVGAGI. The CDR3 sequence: CASSYSDREETQYF. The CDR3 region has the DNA TGTGCCAGCAGTTATTCGGACAGGGAAGAGACCCAGTACTTC.

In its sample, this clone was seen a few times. This CDR3 is CASSSAGAGGPTNEQFF. The CDR3 DNA reads as TGTGCCAGCAGCTCCGCAGGAGCGGGAGGGCCGACCAATGAGCAGTTCTTC. The rearrangement joins TRBV7-3 to TRBJ2-1; the match to TRBD2 covers 10 bases. The CDR3 is made up of 17 amino acids. Per the germline V gene, CDR1 is SGHTA and CDR2 is FQGTGA. J lost 6 bases, V lost 4 bases, and 12 bases had no gene match.

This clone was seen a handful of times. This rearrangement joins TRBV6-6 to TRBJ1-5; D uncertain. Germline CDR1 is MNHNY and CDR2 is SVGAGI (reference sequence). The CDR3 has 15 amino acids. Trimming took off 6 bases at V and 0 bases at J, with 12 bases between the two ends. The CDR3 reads CASRRQVYSNQPQHF. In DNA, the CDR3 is TGTGCCAGCAGACGACAAGTTTATAGCAATCAGCCCCAGCATTTT.